The present TCR beta chain was sequenced within a study of shared clonotypes between healthy human individuals (dated by TCRdb to 2020 to 2021). About the full investigation: The cohort comprised a couple of women and three men aged 18 to 49 years. For each donor, CD4 naive and CD4 memory were each run on three plates, CD8 naive on two plates, and CD8 memory on one plate. To estimate repertoire size and how much clonotype sharing occurs between individuals, the study deeply sequenced the blood TCR repertoires of five healthy adults. Different laboratories and diverse techniques were used to prepare libraries and sequence TCR repertoires, to increase sequencing depth and limit assay-specific biases. Between about 0.94 and 8.9 billion PBMCs per donor were obtained by leukapheresis.

Ends trimmed: V by 5 bases, J by 0 bases; bases unmatched to a gene: 11. From cysteine to phenylalanine, the CDR3 is 17 amino acids long. Only CDR3 DNA is held: 51 bases, read in frame from base 1. CDR1 and CDR2 (PRHDT, FYEKMQ) derive from the germline V gene (reference sequence). The donors were healthy, HIV-negative adults with no recently reported acute infections or vaccinations. All donors were Caucasian adults living in Nashville, Tennessee, USA. CD4+ T cells were enriched by magnetic negative selection; naive cells were then positively selected on CD45RA, and the negative fraction formed the memory subset. After blood collection by leukapheresis, PBMCs were isolated using Ficoll-Histopaque density gradient centrifugation and then cryopreserved in the vapor phase of liquid nitrogen. Purity and quantity of every magnetically sorted T cell population were checked by analytical flow cytometry. Each sorted fraction had its genomic DNA isolated and then quantified by UV absorbance on a Nanodrop 2000c.

The paper as a whole reports these results and caveats: Even with the large sequencing depth, rarefaction of the sorted-subset datasets indicated that sequencing was incomplete. Pairwise subsampling led to the expectation that sequencing depth would affect the degree of clonotype sharing among donors. Higher generation probabilities were observed for clonotypes shared by all four sorted-subset donors than for non-shared clonotypes. Across a handful of donors, about 4.5% of naive CD4, roughly 3.3% of naive CD8, under 2.5% of memory CD4, and under 0.45% of memory CD8 clonotypes were shared. The genetic and exposure-history diversity represented was limited by the small number of donors. Estimated clonotype richness was generally larger for naive than for memory subsets. Sampling was restricted to blood, and TCR repertoires in tissues likely differ from the TCR repertoires found in blood.

TCR CDR3 regions were amplified from genomic DNA by multiplex PCR using the deep immunoSEQ assay. Genomic DNA extracted from each cell subset was distributed evenly over all wells of several immunoSEQ 96-well plates, and each plate served as one replicate. For sorted subsets, approximately 200 ng of genomic DNA, equivalent to 25,000 to 35,000 T cell genomes, went into each replicate PCR. The purified libraries were quantified using a Qubit 3.0 fluorometer, sized with a Bioanalyzer 2100, and then quantified again using the KAPA Library Quantification kit. Each immunoSEQ 96-well plate was sequenced on its own single-read 150-cycle Illumina NextSeq 550 flow cell. The paper's data handling went like this. Because only junctional sequences without quality scores were contained in the immunoSEQ output, filtering matching that applied to full-length reads could not be performed. To assign V/J genes and CDR3, sequences were annotated using PyIR, a Python wrapper for IgBLAST v1.9, with IMGT germline references. Any read was removed if the V/J assignment was weak (E-value above 1e-6), the CDR3 was missing, or the read contained stop codons, out-of-frame junctions, or ambiguous translated residues. A V3J clonotype was defined by an identical inferred V gene, J gene, and CDR3 amino acid sequence. The percentage overlap between two repertoires was calculated by dividing the number of shared unique clonotypes by the size of the smaller repertoire. Repertoire richness was assessed with RTK rarefaction, the Chao1 estimator, and Recon v2.1 estimates of unobserved clonotypes. Generation probabilities were computed with OLGA for all TCRbeta clonotypes obtained by the gDNA method from a handful of donors. The clones in this table, taken by TCRdb from immuneACCESS, are in-frame only. Not every clone is retained; where verified, under half of the shortfall comes from an unresolved V gene, and the cause of the rest is unknown. V, J and clone size are taken as reported in that table, and D and trimming were inferred from the DNA itself. This sample gives about 1.5 million clones in total; roughly 96% of them show up just once. The top ten hold 1% to 1.5% of the sample.

Comments on this clone: Its recognized antigen is unknown. The record has no base qualities; no much larger clone is one base away.

The specimen sequenced was naive CD4+ T cells sorted from blood. Reading the label with the study, this specimen's cell subset or site is: CD45RA+ positively selected. The receptor was isolated from a man aged 25-40 years in good health. The chain couples TRBV13 to TRBJ1-2; TRBD1 fits 8 bases in the junction. The DNA sequence is given as TGTGCCAGCAGCACAACAGCTTTACAGGGGGCTAACTATGGCTACACCTTC. Translated, this gives CASSTTALQGANYGYTF.